A selection of T cell receptor beta chains follows, all from one sample in a study of prognosis after radiotherapy for stage I lung cancer. From the multiplex PCR reads, TCRdb called clonotypes with MiXCR, one entry per CDR3 protein. Of fewer than 20,000 distinct CDR3 sequences listed, roughly 45% are singletons. The source material was PBMCs, sampled before or after stereotactic body radiation therapy (not recorded which). The origin of the receptors is a donor aged 50 or older with non-small cell lung cancer. Both conserved end residues are part of each CDR3. The D gene is left open where the match is weak. Size tells how often a clone was seen (once, few, many) or the class of an expanded clone, and some rows leave it out.

cdr3_aa | cdr3_nt | j_call | v_call | d_call | clone_size
CASGEGNEQFF | TGTGCCAGCGGGGAGGGGAATGAGCAGTTCTTC | TRBJ2-1 | TRBV5-5 | TRBD2 | -
CASSPRAGVGNEQFF | TGTGCCAGCAGCCCACGAGCGGGAGTGGGCAATGAGCAGTTCTTC | TRBJ2-1 | TRBV7-9 | TRBD2 | once
CASTRDRAGAQYF | TGTGCCAGCACCAGGGACCGAGCTGGAGCGCAGTACTTC | TRBJ2-7 | TRBV11-2 | - | many
CSARPAGGGFNYGYTF | TGCAGTGCTAGGCCGGCAGGGGGTGGGTTTAACTATGGCTACACCTTC | TRBJ1-2 | TRBV20-1 | TRBD1 | -
CASSGETQYF | TGTGCCAGCAGCGGAGAGACCCAGTACTTC | TRBJ2-5 | TRBV3-1 | - | many
CASSLPGAGETQYF | TGTGCCAGCAGTTTACCGGGGGCGGGGGAGACCCAGTACTTC | TRBJ2-5 | TRBV28 | - | -
CASSERTPPSPLHF | TGTGCCAGCAGTGAACGAACTCCTCCGTCGCCCCTCCACTTT | TRBJ1-6 | TRBV6-1 | - | -
CASSPPRTTQFTQYF | TGTGCCAGCTCACCTCCGAGGACCACCCAATTTACGCAGTATTTT | TRBJ2-3 | TRBV18 | - | many
CASSSRVGYNEQFF | TGTGCCAGCAGTTCCAGGGTGGGCTACAATGAGCAGTTCTTC | TRBJ2-1 | TRBV28 | - | many
CATSRGSVSEGQGYNEQFF | TGTGCCACCAGCAGAGGTAGTGTTAGCGAGGGACAGGGCTACAATGAGCAGTTCTTC | TRBJ2-1 | TRBV15 | TRBD1 | many
CATSVEGPTYNEQFF | TGTGCCACCAGTGTCGAGGGCCCAACCTACAATGAGCAGTTCTTC | TRBJ2-1 | TRBV24-1 | - | -
CASSKDGLSTDIQYF | TGTGCCAGCAGCAAGGACGGCCTAAGCACAGATATTCAGTATTTT | TRBJ2-3 | TRBV7-9 | - | -
CASSQTGGSGEQYF | TGTGCCAGCAGCCAGACAGGGGGTTCGGGCGAGCAGTACTTC | TRBJ2-7 | TRBV6-2/TRBV6-3 | TRBD1 | -
CASSLGQGATNEKLFF | TGTGCCAGCAGCCTGGGACAGGGGGCGACTAATGAAAAACTGTTTTTT | TRBJ1-4 | TRBV5-4 | TRBD1 | few
CSATGTRKDTQYF | TGCAGTGCTACCGGGACTAGAAAGGATACGCAGTATTTT | TRBJ2-3 | TRBV20-1 | TRBD2 | -
CASSYSLQGVGYTF | TGTGCCAGCAGTTACTCGCTTCAGGGGGTTGGCTACACCTTC | TRBJ1-2 | TRBV6-5 | TRBD1 | -
CSARSGGPVDTQYF | TGCAGTGCCCGGAGCGGGGGGCCCGTAGATACGCAGTATTTT | TRBJ2-3 | TRBV20-1 | TRBD2 | many
CASSVDVQGKSPLHF | TGTGCCAGCAGTGTCGATGTTCAGGGAAAGTCACCCCTCCACTTT | TRBJ1-6 | TRBV2 | - | many
CASNPKDISTDTQYF | TGTGCCAGTAATCCAAAGGACATAAGCACAGATACGCAGTATTTT | TRBJ2-3 | TRBV19 | - | -
CASTTGRNTEAFF | TGTGCCAGCACAACAGGGAGGAACACTGAAGCTTTCTTT | TRBJ1-1 | TRBV7-8 | - | many
CASSFLGAQETQYF | TGTGCCAGCAGTTTTCTGGGGGCCCAAGAGACCCAGTACTTC | TRBJ2-5 | TRBV12-3/TRBV12-4 | - | many
CASSSQGIQDEQYF | TGTGCCAGCAGTTCACAGGGGATTCAGGACGAGCAGTACTTC | TRBJ2-7 | TRBV28 | TRBD1 | -
CASSIGPGGSNTGELFF | TGTGCCAGTAGTATAGGACCAGGGGGTTCTAACACCGGGGAGCTGTTTTTT | TRBJ2-2 | TRBV19 | TRBD1 | many
CASSRDLYGYTF | TGTGCCAGCAGTCGGGACCTCTATGGCTACACCTTC | TRBJ1-2 | TRBV6-2/TRBV6-3 | - | -
CASSLIGLAGGEGQFF | TGTGCCAGCAGTCTCATAGGACTAGCGGGAGGGGAGGGGCAGTTCTTC | TRBJ2-1 | TRBV27 | TRBD2 | many
CAIRHLPGLAVVESTDTQYF | TGTGCCATCCGACACCTCCCGGGACTAGCGGTAGTCGAAAGCACAGATACGCAGTATTTT | TRBJ2-3 | TRBV6-4 | TRBD2 | -
CASSLMTSGSGSTGELFF | TGCGCCAGCAGCTTGATGACTAGCGGGAGTGGGAGCACCGGGGAGCTGTTTTTT | TRBJ2-2 | TRBV5-1 | TRBD2 | -
CASSLSRGAGTEASF | TGTGCCAGCAGCTTATCGCGGGGCGCGGGTACTGAAGCTTCCTTT | TRBJ1-1 | TRBV7-3 | - | once
CASSSVVFHEQFF | TGTGCCAGCAGCTCCGTCGTATTTCATGAGCAGTTCTTC | TRBJ2-1 | TRBV7-9 | - | -
CASSLLGSETQYF | TGTGCCAGCAGTTTATTGGGCTCTGAGACCCAGTACTTC | TRBJ2-5 | TRBV28 | - | many
CASSSGQVPCFCYTF | TGTGCCAGCAGCTCGGGACAGGTCCCCTGTTTTTGCTACACCTTC | TRBJ1-2 | TRBV7-2 | TRBD1 | -
CASSPLWVNSYEQYF | TGTGCCAGCAGCCCCCTTTGGGTTAATTCCTACGAGCAGTACTTC | TRBJ2-7 | TRBV11-1 | - | -
CASSSGLPYNEQFF | TGTGCCAGCAGTTCGGGACTCCCCTACAATGAGCAGTTCTTC | TRBJ2-1 | TRBV12-3/TRBV12-4 | - | many
CSAREGGNSYEQYF | TGCAGTGCTAGAGAGGGCGGAAACTCCTACGAGCAGTACTTC | TRBJ2-7 | TRBV20-1 | - | many
CASNDRDYEQYF | TGTGCCAGCAACGACAGAGACTACGAGCAGTACTTC | TRBJ2-7 | TRBV28 | - | many
CASSLTGPGQGTGGYTF | TGTGCCAGCAGCTTAACCGGCCCGGGCCAAGGGACTGGTGGCTACACCTTC | TRBJ1-2 | TRBV7-2 | - | -
CASSPQGASNQPQHF | TGCGCCAGCAGCCCACAGGGGGCTAGCAATCAGCCCCAGCATTTT | TRBJ1-5 | TRBV4-1 | TRBD1 | many
CASSLPPYNEQFF | TGCGCCAGCAGCTTGCCCCCCTACAATGAGCAGTTCTTC | TRBJ2-1 | TRBV11-1 | - | -
CASSLWLLDGPYNEQFF | TGTGCCAGCAGCTTATGGCTCCTAGACGGCCCATACAATGAGCAGTTCTTC | TRBJ2-1 | TRBV13 | - | -
CASSSPGQGRANYGYTF | TGTGCCAGCAGCTCCCCGGGACAGGGTCGGGCTAACTATGGCTACACCTTC | TRBJ1-2 | TRBV7-9 | TRBD1 | medium-sized
CASSVDLSSYNEQFF | TGTGCCAGCAGCGTAGATCTTAGCTCCTACAATGAGCAGTTCTTC | TRBJ2-1 | TRBV9 | - | many
CASSPEGLVLREQYF | TGTGCCAGCAGTCCTGAGGGGCTGGTTCTTCGAGAGCAGTACTTC | TRBJ2-7 | TRBV28 | - | -
CASSYYTEAFF | TGTGCCAGCAGTTATTACACTGAAGCTTTCTTT | TRBJ1-1 | TRBV6-5 | - | -
CASSLDPKPGNTIYF | TGTGCCAGCAGCTTGGATCCCAAACCCGGAAACACCATATATTTT | TRBJ1-3 | TRBV5-5 | - | many
CASSSSRVDLEQYF | TGTGCCAGCAGCAGCTCCAGGGTAGATCTGGAGCAGTACTTC | TRBJ2-7 | TRBV28 | - | once
CASSEISNSNQPQHF | TGTGCCAGCAGTGAAATAAGTAATAGCAATCAGCCCCAGCATTTT | TRBJ1-5 | TRBV6-1 | - | many
CATSGRSGRAGELFF | TGTGCCACCAGCGGCCGCTCTGGGAGGGCCGGGGAGCTGTTTTTT | TRBJ2-2 | TRBV24-1 | TRBD2 | many
CASSYHPGTGPLFSGNTIYF | TGTGCCAGCAGTTACCATCCCGGGACAGGGCCTTTATTCTCTGGAAACACCATATATTTT | TRBJ1-3 | TRBV6-5 | TRBD1 | many
CASSLALAGVDQETQYF | TGTGCCAGCAGCTTAGCGCTAGCGGGAGTCGATCAAGAGACCCAGTACTTC | TRBJ2-5 | TRBV7-8 | TRBD2 | medium-sized
CASSLVGQPYEQYF | TGTGCCAGCAGCTTAGTGGGACAGCCCTACGAGCAGTACTTC | TRBJ2-7 | TRBV13 | TRBD1 | many
CASSSGGANIQYF | TGTGCCAGCAGCTCCGGGGGGGCAAACATTCAGTACTTC | TRBJ2-4 | TRBV6-1 | TRBD2 | many
CASSLERTNTGELFF | TGTGCCAGCAGCTTAGAAAGGACGAACACCGGGGAGCTGTTTTTT | TRBJ2-2 | TRBV11-2 | - | many
CASSLAGGATYEQYF | TGTGCCAGCAGCTTAGCTGGGGGCGCCACCTACGAGCAGTACTTC | TRBJ2-7 | TRBV7-9 | - | medium-sized
CSAPRSRVTGELFF | TGCAGTGCTCCCCGGAGTCGAGTCACCGGGGAGCTGTTTTTT | TRBJ2-2 | TRBV20-1 | - | medium-sized
CASSSRGAQAEQYF | TGTGCCAGCAGTTCACGGGGGGCGCAGGCCGAGCAGTACTTC | TRBJ2-7 | TRBV6-7 | - | medium-sized